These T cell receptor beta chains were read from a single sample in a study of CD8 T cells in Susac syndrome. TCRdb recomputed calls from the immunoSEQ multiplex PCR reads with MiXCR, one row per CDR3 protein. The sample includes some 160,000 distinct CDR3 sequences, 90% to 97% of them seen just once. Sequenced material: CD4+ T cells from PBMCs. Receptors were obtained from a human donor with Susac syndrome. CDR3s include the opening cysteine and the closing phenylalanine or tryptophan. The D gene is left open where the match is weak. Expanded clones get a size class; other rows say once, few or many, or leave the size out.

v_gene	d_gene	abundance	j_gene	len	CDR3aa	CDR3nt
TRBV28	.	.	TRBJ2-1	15	CATLTPTGSYNEQFF	TGTGCCACCTTAACCCCGACCGGCTCCTACAATGAGCAGTTCTTC
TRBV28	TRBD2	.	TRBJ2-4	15	CASRGSGLAVNIQYF	TGTGCCAGCAGGGGTTCCGGACTAGCGGTAAACATTCAGTACTTC
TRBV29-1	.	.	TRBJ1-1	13	CSVGLRLNTEAFF	TGCAGCGTTGGACTACGGCTGAACACTGAAGCTTTCTTT
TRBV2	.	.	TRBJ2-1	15	CASSPAKGRHNEQFF	TGTGCCAGCAGTCCCGCGAAAGGGAGGCACAATGAGCAGTTCTTC
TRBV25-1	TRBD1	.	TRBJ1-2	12	CASSVGTAGYTF	TGTGCCAGCAGTGTAGGGACAGCTGGCTACACCTTC
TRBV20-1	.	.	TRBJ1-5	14	CSARDPGSNQPQHF	TGCAGTGCTAGAGATCCAGGGAGCAATCAGCCCCAGCATTTT
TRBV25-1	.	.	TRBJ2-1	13	CASSESVNNEQFF	TGTGCCAGCAGTGAATCGGTAAACAATGAGCAGTTCTTC
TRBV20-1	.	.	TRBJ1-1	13	CSAKGRMNTEAFF	TGCAGTGCCAAAGGACGGATGAACACTGAAGCTTTCTTT
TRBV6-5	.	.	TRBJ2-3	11	CASIFLGTQYF	TGTGCCAGCATTTTCCTCGGGACGCAGTATTTT
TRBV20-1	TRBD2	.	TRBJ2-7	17	CSARPPGLAGDSYEQYF	TGCAGTGCTAGGCCCCCGGGACTAGCGGGGGACTCCTACGAGCAGTACTTC
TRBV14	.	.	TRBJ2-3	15	CASSQDTTNTDTQYF	TGTGCCAGCAGCCAAGACACGACAAACACAGATACGCAGTATTTT
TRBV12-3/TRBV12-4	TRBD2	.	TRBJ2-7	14	CASRLAGGPYEQYF	TGTGCCAGCAGGCTAGCGGGGGGGCCTTACGAGCAGTACTTC
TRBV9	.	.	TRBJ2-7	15	CASSVSAHETYEQYF	TGTGCCAGCAGCGTATCGGCTCATGAAACATACGAGCAGTACTTC
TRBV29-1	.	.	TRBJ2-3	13	CSVLRPLTDTQYF	TGCAGCGTTTTAAGGCCGCTCACAGATACGCAGTATTTT
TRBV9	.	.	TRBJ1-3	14	CASSLEKTRDTIYF	TGTGCCAGCAGCTTGGAGAAAACGCGGGACACCATATATTTT
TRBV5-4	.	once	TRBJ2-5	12	CASSQYLGTQYF	TGTGCCAGCAGCCAGTACCTGGGGACCCAGTACTTC
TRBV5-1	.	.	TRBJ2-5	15	CASSSDGRRKETQYF	TGCGCCAGCAGCTCCGACGGCAGGAGAAAGGAGACCCAGTACTTC
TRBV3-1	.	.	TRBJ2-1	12	CASSQVEGLRVF	TGTGCCAGCAGCCAAGTCGAAGGGTTAAGGGTCTTC
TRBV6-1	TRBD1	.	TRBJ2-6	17	CASSRRDSNSGANVLTF	TGTGCCAGCAGTCGCCGGGACAGTAACTCTGGGGCCAACGTCCTGACTTTC
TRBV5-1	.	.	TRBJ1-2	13	CASRGDGNYGYTF	TGCGCCAGCAGGGGGGACGGCAACTATGGCTACACCTTC
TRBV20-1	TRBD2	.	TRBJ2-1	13	CSASPRGGDEQFF	TGCAGTGCTAGCCCCCGGGGGGGCGATGAGCAGTTCTTC
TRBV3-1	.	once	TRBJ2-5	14	CASSQDIQGETQYF	TGTGCCAGCAGCCAAGATATCCAGGGGGAGACCCAGTACTTC
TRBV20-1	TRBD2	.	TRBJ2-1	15	CSAIPAGRLYNEQFF	TGCAGTGCTATACCAGCGGGGCGATTGTACAATGAGCAGTTCTTC
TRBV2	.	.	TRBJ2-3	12	CASSGIADTQYF	TGTGCCAGCAGTGGAATAGCAGACACGCAGTATTTT
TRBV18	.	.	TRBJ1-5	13	CASSPSDTRAQHF	TGTGCCAGCTCACCATCCGACACCCGGGCCCAGCATTTT
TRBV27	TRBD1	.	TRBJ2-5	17	CASSPYPGQGHQETQYF	TGTGCCAGCAGTCCTTATCCGGGACAGGGTCACCAAGAGACCCAGTACTTC
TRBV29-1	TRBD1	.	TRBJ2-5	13	CSVAGGKKETQYF	TGCAGCGTTGCAGGGGGTAAAAAAGAGACCCAGTACTTC
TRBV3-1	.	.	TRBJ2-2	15	CASSRTEDTTGELFF	TGTGCCAGCAGCCGAACTGAAGATACTACCGGGGAGCTGTTTTTT
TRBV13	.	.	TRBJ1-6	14	CASSSRDNRSPLHF	TGTGCCAGCAGCTCCAGGGATAACAGGTCACCCCTCCACTTT
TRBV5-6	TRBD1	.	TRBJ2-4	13	CASSSQGTNIQYF	TGTGCCAGCAGCTCACAGGGGACCAACATTCAGTACTTC
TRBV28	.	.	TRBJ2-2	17	CASSLYSGLRATGELFF	TGTGCCAGCAGTTTATACTCGGGACTGCGAGCCACCGGGGAGCTGTTTTTT
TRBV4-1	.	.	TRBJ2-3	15	CASSQEYGGTDTQYF	TGCGCCAGCAGCCAAGAGTACGGGGGCACAGATACGCAGTATTTT
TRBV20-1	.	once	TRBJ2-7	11	CSAATSYEQYF	TGCAGTGCTGCCACCTCCTACGAGCAGTACTTC
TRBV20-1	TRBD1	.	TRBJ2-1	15	CSAPRADRGYNEQFF	TGCAGTGCTCCGAGGGCCGACAGGGGTTACAATGAGCAGTTCTTC
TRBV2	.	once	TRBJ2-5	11	CASRDFETQYF	TGTGCCAGCCGGGACTTTGAGACCCAGTACTTC
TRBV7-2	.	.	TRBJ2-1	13	CASSLIALKREFF	TGTGCCAGCAGCTTGATAGCGTTAAAAAGGGAGTTCTTC
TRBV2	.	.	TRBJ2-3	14	CASSPTARTDTQYF	TGTGCCAGCAGTCCAACCGCACGCACAGATACGCAGTATTTT
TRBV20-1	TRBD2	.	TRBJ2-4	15	CSATRLASAKNIQYF	TGCAGTGCCACCCGACTAGCTTCTGCCAAAAACATTCAGTACTTC
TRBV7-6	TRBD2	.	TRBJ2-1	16	CASSLALSGRHNEQFF	TGTGCCAGCAGCTTAGCGTTGAGCGGGAGACACAATGAGCAGTTCTTC
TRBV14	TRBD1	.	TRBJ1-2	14	CASSQVRGRDGYTF	TGTGCCAGCAGCCAAGTAAGGGGGCGGGACGGCTACACCTTC
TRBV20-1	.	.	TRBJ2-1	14	CSAAMGARNNEQFF	TGCAGTGCAGCGATGGGGGCGCGAAACAATGAGCAGTTCTTC
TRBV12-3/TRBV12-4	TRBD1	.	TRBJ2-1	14	CASRWGQGPREQFF	TGTGCCAGCAGGTGGGGACAGGGACCTCGGGAGCAGTTCTTC
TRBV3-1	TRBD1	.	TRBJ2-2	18	CASSPPDRGLLNTGELFF	TGTGCCAGCAGCCCACCGGACAGGGGCCTCTTAAACACCGGGGAGCTGTTTTTT
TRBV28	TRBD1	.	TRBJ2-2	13	CASRGQGAGELFF	TGTGCCAGCAGGGGACAGGGAGCCGGGGAGCTGTTTTTT
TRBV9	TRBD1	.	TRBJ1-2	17	CASSAGTAIAANYGYTF	TGTGCCAGCAGCGCCGGGACAGCCATCGCAGCTAACTATGGCTACACCTTC
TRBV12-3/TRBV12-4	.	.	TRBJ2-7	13	CASTGGHVYEQYF	TGTGCCAGCACCGGGGGACATGTCTACGAGCAGTACTTC
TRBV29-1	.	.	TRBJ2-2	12	CSAGTVAGELFF	TGCAGCGCCGGGACGGTCGCCGGGGAGCTGTTTTTT
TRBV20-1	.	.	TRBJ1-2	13	CSARDKKDRGYTF	TGCAGTGCTAGAGATAAAAAGGACCGGGGCTACACCTTC
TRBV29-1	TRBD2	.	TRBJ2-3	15	CSVEGTSGNPDTQYF	TGCAGCGTTGAGGGGACTAGCGGGAACCCAGATACGCAGTATTTT
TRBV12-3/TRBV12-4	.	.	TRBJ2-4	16	CASSSYTIRAKNIQYF	TGTGCCAGCAGTTCCTACACGATCCGAGCCAAAAACATTCAGTACTTC
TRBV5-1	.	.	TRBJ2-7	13	CASSLGGTYEQYF	TGTGCCAGCAGTTTGGGGGGAACCTACGAGCAGTACTTC
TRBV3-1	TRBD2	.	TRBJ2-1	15	CASSLGTSGHNEQFF	TGTGCCAGCAGCCTAGGGACTAGCGGGCACAATGAGCAGTTCTTC